This TCR beta chain was obtained from a study of T cell changes during pregnancy in multiple sclerosis. Sequencing used immunoSEQ multiplex PCR; TCRdb keeps in-frame clones, though not all of them. The profile shows over 45,000 clones, around 91% of them singletons. This material consisted of peripheral blood, taken after pregnancy. The clonotype comes from a female donor with multiple sclerosis, enrolled in a pregnancy study.

The CDR3, as DNA: TGTGCCAGTAGTTTCCGTTCTAGCGGGGGGGTTAATGAGCAGTTCTTC. This gives the protein CASSFRSSGGVNEQFF. J is TRBJ2-1 and V is TRBV19, with 12 positions matching TRBD2. CDR1 is LNHDA and CDR2 is SQIVND in the germline V gene (reference sequence). The V segment lost 5 bases and the J segment 7 bases; nucleotides outside the gene matches: 9. CDR3 length equals 16 residues.